A selection of T cell receptor beta chains follows, all from one sample in a study of cytomegalovirus exposure and HLA in healthy donors. Profiling relied on immunoSEQ multiplex PCR, and the TCRdb table lists in-frame clones only, not all of them. The repertoire includes fewer than 75,000 clones, 94% of them detected once, and approximately 2.1% sits in the top ten. Sequenced input: PBMCs. Source of these receptors: a woman aged 18-29 years in good health and CMV-seropositive. Both conserved end residues are part of each CDR3. A D gene is named only where the DNA matches it firmly. The size field is filled for only some rows; it gives once, few, many or a size class.

cdr3_length	clone_size	v_call	d_call	j_call	cdr3_aa	cdr3_nt
17	.	TRBV10-2	TRBD2	TRBJ2-7	CASTGLAGEGDTYEQYF	TGCGCCAGCACTGGACTAGCGGGAGAGGGAGACACCTACGAGCAGTACTTC
15	.	TRBV2	TRBD1	TRBJ2-5	CARSYRGSGMETQYF	TGTGCCAGAAGTTACAGGGGTTCGGGGATGGAGACCCAGTACTTC
13	few	TRBV2	.	TRBJ2-5	CASTRTGLGTQYF	TGTGCCAGCACCAGGACTGGGTTGGGGACCCAGTACTTC
15	.	TRBV10-3	.	TRBJ2-1	CAISDFGQYYNEQFF	TGTGCCATCAGTGACTTTGGACAGTACTACAATGAGCAGTTCTTC
15	.	TRBV6-5	TRBD1	TRBJ1-2	CASRPDRGQNYGYTF	TGTGCCAGCAGGCCCGACAGGGGGCAGAACTATGGCTACACCTTC
15	.	TRBV6-1	TRBD2	TRBJ2-1	CASSALAGANNEQFF	TGTGCCAGCAGTGCGCTAGCGGGGGCTAACAATGAGCAGTTCTTC
16	.	TRBV7-2	TRBD2	TRBJ2-1	CASSQGTSGSRWWQFF	TGTGCCAGCAGCCAAGGGACTAGCGGGAGTCGGTGGTGGCAGTTCTTC
15	.	TRBV19	TRBD1	TRBJ2-7	CASSTRGTGINEQYF	TGTGCCAGTAGTACCCGCGGGACAGGGATCAACGAGCAGTACTTC
17	once	TRBV7-9	TRBD2	TRBJ2-3	CASSLGSLAGSTDTQYF	TGTGCCAGCAGCTTAGGGTCGCTAGCGGGAAGCACAGATACGCAGTATTTT
16	.	TRBV9	.	TRBJ1-1	CASSPTGQQTNTEAFF	TGTGCCAGCAGCCCTACTGGACAGCAGACTAACACTGAAGCTTTCTTT
15	.	TRBV5-6	TRBD1	TRBJ2-1	CASSTGQLRRDEQFF	TGTGCCAGCAGCACGGGACAGCTTCGGCGCGATGAGCAGTTCTTC
16	.	TRBV7-6	TRBD2	TRBJ2-1	CASSLALASGSNEQFF	TGTGCCAGCAGCTTAGCGCTGGCTAGCGGGAGCAATGAGCAGTTCTTC
15	.	TRBV6-5	TRBD2	TRBJ2-3	CASSRGLAGTDTQYF	TGTGCCAGCAGTAGGGGACTAGCAGGCACAGATACGCAGTATTTT